A single sample is the source of the 17 T cell receptor beta chains below, sequenced in a study of blood T cell repertoires in COVID-19. The protocol was immunoSEQ multiplex PCR, while the TCRdb copy is restricted to in-frame clones and leaves out a portion. The top ten hold 12% of the sample, which has some 200,000 clones, 65% to 90% seen once. Sequenced: PBMCs or T cells enriched from blood (not recorded which). Receptor source: a middle-aged man who had recovered from COVID-19.

The V and J genes are TRBV18 and TRBJ1-5; the D is unclear. Germline values: CDR1 KGHSH, CDR2 LQKENI. The CDR3 is 14 residues long. Trimming stripped 2 bases from V and 3 bases from J, with 8 bases between. DNA of the CDR3: TGTGCCAGCTCACCAGCAAGAGACAATCAGCCCCAGCATTTT. Protein sequence: CASSPARDNQPQHF.

The chain links TRBV9 to TRBJ2-3, with 11 bases lining up with TRBD2. The CDR3 totals 16 residues. V shed 1 base and J 2 bases; nucleotides not matched to a gene: 3. Germline V lookup: CDR1 SGDLS, CDR2 YYNGEE. This CDR3 reads CASSVTSGSVTDTQYF. Here the CDR3 DNA reads TGTGCCAGCAGCGTAACTAGCGGGAGTGTCACAGATACGCAGTATTTT.

The rearrangement joins TRBV7-3 to TRBJ2-1; D unclear. This CDR3 has 13 residues. Between the trimmed V and J ends, which lost 3 bases and 5 bases, there was a span of 8 bases. Germline CDR1 SGHTA, CDR2 FQGTGA. CDR3 residues: CASSFIRNNEQFF. The CDR3 DNA reads as TGTGCCAGCAGCTTTATCAGGAACAATGAGCAGTTCTTC.

This clone appeared a single time. The rearrangement joins TRBV9 to TRBJ2-1; the match to TRBD2 covers 13 bases. Germline CDR1 and CDR2: SGDLS and YYNGEE. V trimming: 7 bases; J trimming: 2 bases; junction bases outside the gene matches: 12. The CDR3 runs 18 residues. The CDR3 sequence is CASSVSGLAGVAYNEQFF. The DNA of the CDR3 is TGTGCCAGCTCGGTAAGTGGACTAGCGGGGGTCGCCTACAATGAGCAGTTCTTC.

A single count supports this clone. The chain has TRBV7-2 and TRBJ2-5; 10 bases map to TRBD2. Germline V gene lookup returns CDR1 SGHTA and CDR2 FQGNSA. Trimming removed 5 bases from V and 5 bases from J; junction bases left unmatched: 14. The CDR3 loop spans 17 amino acids. The CDR3 DNA sequence: TGTGCCAGCAGCACCAGGACTAGCGGCCTCTTGGGGGAGACCCAGTACTTC. Translation: CASSTRTSGLLGETQYF.

The chain employs TRBV7-2 and TRBJ1-4; TRBD1 might be the D (6 bases). The length of the CDR3 is 15 residues. The germline CDR1 and CDR2 sequences are SGHTA and FQGNSA. The V end lost 1 base, the J end lost 8 bases, and 14 bases lay between the germline ends. CDR3 coding DNA: TGTGCCAGCAGCTTAGGGGGAACAGGGCGGGAAAAACTGTTTTTT. The encoded protein is CASSLGGTGREKLFF.

This chain uses TRBV21-1 with TRBJ2-3; TRBD2 is taken as the D call from the table, unchecked against the DNA. TRBV21-1 is a pseudogene. The CDR3 loop spans 12 amino acids. The CDR3 region has the DNA TGTGCCACCCTAGGAAACACAGATACGCAGTATTTT. The encoded protein is CATLGNTDTQYF.

This clone occurred a few times. The CDR3 nucleotides are TGTGCCAGCAGTGAACTAGTCCAGGGGTATTCACCCCTCCACTTT. Protein product: CASSELVQGYSPLHF. This sequence joins TRBV6-1 and TRBJ1-6, with a tentative D call TRBD1 (6 bases). CDR1 MNHNS and CDR2 SASEGT come from the germline V gene. This CDR3 spans 15 amino acids. The V end was cut by 2 bases, the J end by 8 bases, with 13 bases between.

V and J are TRBV18 and TRBJ2-7; D not resolved. In germline, CDR1 is KGHSH, CDR2 LQKENI. This CDR3 region has 16 residues. V lost 4 bases and J lost 2, with 18 bases in between. The CDR3 DNA reads TGTGCCAGCTCACTTTACGAGAGCTCCTTCCCCTACGAGCAGTACGTC. This gives the protein CASSLYESSFPYEQYV.

This clone is a singleton in its sample. The rearrangement uses TRBV7-3 and TRBJ2-2; 15 positions agree with TRBD2. Germline CDR1 and CDR2: SGHTA and FQGTGA. The length of the CDR3 is 16 residues. V lost 4 bases, J lost 6 bases, and 3 bases stayed unmatched. DNA of the CDR3: TGTGCCAGCAGCTCGGGACTAGCGGGAGGCCCCGGGGAGCTGTTTTTT. Its translation: CASSSGLAGGPGELFF.

The genes are TRBV10-3 and TRBJ1-6; D is unresolved. The CDR3 covers 15 residues. The germline V and J ends were trimmed by 5 bases and 0 bases, with 8 bases remaining between them. Germline V CDR1 and CDR2: ENHRY, SYGVKD. In DNA form, the CDR3 reads TGTGCCATCAGTCGTGAGAGCTCCTATAATTCACCCCTCCACTTT. Translated: CAISRESSYNSPLHF.

The J gene is TRBJ2-5, the V gene TRBV11-2, with a tentative D call TRBD1 (5 bases). Looked up from germline, CDR1 is SGHAT and CDR2 is FQNNGV. This CDR3 region has 16 residues. Trimming cost V 4 bases and J 0 bases, with 15 bases left between them. The CDR3 spells CASSSAWGQYQETQYF. In DNA, the CDR3 is TGTGCCAGCAGCTCAGCATGGGGCCAGTACCAAGAGACCCAGTACTTC.

J is TRBJ1-1 and V is TRBV9; the D gene is possibly TRBD1 (5 bases). V dropped 5 bases and J dropped 3 bases, with 20 bases sitting between them. The CDR3 spans 16 residues. In germline, CDR1 is SGDLS, CDR2 YYNGEE. The DNA of the CDR3 is TGTGCCAGCAGTGAGGAGACCTTCACGGGGGACACTGAAGCTTTCTTT. It translates to CASSEETFTGDTEAFF.

This chain uses TRBV15 with TRBJ2-3; TRBD2 might be the D (6 bases). There are 16 residues in the CDR3. CDR1 is LNHNV and CDR2 is YYDKDF in the germline V gene (reference sequence). Trimming took off 3 bases at V and 0 bases at J, with 13 bases between the two ends. CDR3 loop: CATSSGGDLSTDTQYF. In DNA form, the CDR3 reads TGTGCCACCAGCAGCGGAGGGGACTTGAGCACAGATACGCAGTATTTT.

The chain combines TRBV9 with TRBJ1-1; D is possibly TRBD1 (6 bases). V was clipped by 0 bases and J by 1 base, with 10 bases between them. Germline loops: CDR1 SGDLS, CDR2 YYNGEE. CDR3 size: 15 residues. CDR3 nucleotides: TGTGCCAGCAGCGTAGAAGGGGGTGGGAACACTGAAGCTTTCTTT. This codes for CASSVEGGGNTEAFF. The complete variable domain, with remaining parts taken from reference TRBV9 and TRBJ1-1, reads DSGVTQTPKHLITATGQRVTLRCSPRSGDLSVYWYQQSLDQGLQFLIQYYNGEERAKGNILERFSAQQFPDLHSELNLSSLELGDSALYFCASSVEGGGNTEAFFGQGTRLTVV.

V and J are TRBV2 and TRBJ2-1, with D possibly matching TRBD1 (7 bases). The CDR3 spans 18 residues. Germline V lookup: CDR1 SNHLY, CDR2 FYNNEI. Trimming shortened V by 1 base and J by 5 bases, and 21 bases separated the two germline ends. For the CDR3, the DNA is TGTGCCAGCAGTGAAGAAGACAGGGTGTCGGGAGTAAACAATGAGCAGTTCTTC. It codes for CASSEEDRVSGVNNEQFF.

The genes are TRBV7-2 and TRBJ2-7; D unresolved. CDR3 length: 13 residues. Germline-derived CDR1 and CDR2 are SGHTA and FQGNSA. V lost 2 bases and J 4 bases, leaving 9 bases between the germline ends. The CDR3 region has the DNA TGTGCCAGCAGCTTAAGCCCGCTTTACGAGCAGTACGTC. Translating it yields CASSLSPLYEQYV.